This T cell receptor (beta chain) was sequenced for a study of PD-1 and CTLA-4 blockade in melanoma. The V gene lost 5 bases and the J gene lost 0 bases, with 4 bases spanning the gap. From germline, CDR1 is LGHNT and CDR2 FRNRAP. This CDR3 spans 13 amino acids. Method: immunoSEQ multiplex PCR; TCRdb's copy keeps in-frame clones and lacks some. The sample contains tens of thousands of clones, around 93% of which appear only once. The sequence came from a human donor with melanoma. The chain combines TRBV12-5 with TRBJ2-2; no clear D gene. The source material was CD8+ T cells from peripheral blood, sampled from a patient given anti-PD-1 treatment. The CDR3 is CASGKTNTGELFF. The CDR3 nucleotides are TGTGCTAGTGGTAAGACGAACACCGGGGAGCTGTTTTTT. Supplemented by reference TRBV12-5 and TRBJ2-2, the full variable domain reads DARVTQTPRHKVTEMGQEVTMRCQPILGHNTVFWYRQTMMQGLELLAYFRNRAPLDDSGMPKDRFSAEMPDATLATLKIQPSEPRDSAVYFCASGKTNTGELFFGEGSRLTVL.